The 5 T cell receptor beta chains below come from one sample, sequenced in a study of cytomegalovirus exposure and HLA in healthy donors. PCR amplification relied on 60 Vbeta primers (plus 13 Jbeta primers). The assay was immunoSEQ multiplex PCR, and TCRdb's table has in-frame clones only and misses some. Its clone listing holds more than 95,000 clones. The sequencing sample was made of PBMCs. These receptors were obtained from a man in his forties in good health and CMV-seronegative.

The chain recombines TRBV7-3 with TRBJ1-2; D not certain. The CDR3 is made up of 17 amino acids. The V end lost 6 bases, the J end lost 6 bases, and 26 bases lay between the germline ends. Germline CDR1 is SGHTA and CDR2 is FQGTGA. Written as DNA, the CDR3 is TGTGCCAGCAGAATTAAGAGGAGGACCGCGCAGGAAAATGGCTACACCTTC. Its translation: CASRIKRRTAQENGYTF.

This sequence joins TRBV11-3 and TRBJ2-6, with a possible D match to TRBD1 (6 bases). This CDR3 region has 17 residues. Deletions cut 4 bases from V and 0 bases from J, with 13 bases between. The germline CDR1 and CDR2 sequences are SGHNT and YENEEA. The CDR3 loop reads CASSSRRGPSGANVLTF. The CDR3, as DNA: TGTGCCAGCAGCTCGCGCAGGGGACCCTCTGGGGCCAACGTCCTGACTTTC.

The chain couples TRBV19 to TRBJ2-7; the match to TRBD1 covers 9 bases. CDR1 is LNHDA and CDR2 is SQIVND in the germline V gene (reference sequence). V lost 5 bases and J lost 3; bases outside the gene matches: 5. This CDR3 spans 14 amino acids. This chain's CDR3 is CASSLQGAYYEQYF. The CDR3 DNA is TGTGCCAGTAGTTTACAGGGGGCGTACTACGAGCAGTACTTC.

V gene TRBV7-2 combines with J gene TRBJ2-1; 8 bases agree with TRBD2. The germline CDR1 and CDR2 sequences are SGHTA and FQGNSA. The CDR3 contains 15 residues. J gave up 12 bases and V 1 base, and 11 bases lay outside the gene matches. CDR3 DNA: TGTGCCAGCAGCTTAGTCACTAGCGGCCTTGTGGGGCAGTTCTTC. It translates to CASSLVTSGLVGQFF.

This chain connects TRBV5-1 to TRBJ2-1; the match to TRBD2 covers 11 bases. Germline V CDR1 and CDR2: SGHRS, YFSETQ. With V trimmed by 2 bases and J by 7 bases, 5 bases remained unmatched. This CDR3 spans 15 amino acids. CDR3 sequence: CASSLLAGVENEQFF. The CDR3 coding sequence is TGCGCCAGCAGCTTACTAGCGGGAGTTGAGAATGAGCAGTTCTTC. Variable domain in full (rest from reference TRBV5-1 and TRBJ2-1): KAGVTQTPRYLIKTRGQQVTLSCSPISGHRSVSWYQQTPGQGLQFLFEYFSETQRNKGNFPGRFSGRQFSNSRSEMNVSTLELGDSALYLCASSLLAGVENEQFFGPGTRLTVL.